What follows are 25 T cell receptor beta chains derived from one specimen sequenced in a study of graft-versus-host responses after intestinal transplantation. Their specific antigens are unknown. Using immunoSEQ multiplex PCR, the repertoire was profiled, and TCRdb retains in-frame clones only, with some absent. Of some 95,000 clones in the sample, over 75% were seen once. The specimen comprised unstimulated CD8+ T cells sorted from spleen or lymph node cells, sampled before intestinal transplant. The receptors stem from a human donor who received an intestinal transplant.

This chain links TRBV30 with TRBJ2-1, with 9 bases aligning to TRBD1. Germline values: CDR1 GTSNPN, CDR2 SVGIG (reference sequence). The CDR3 is 14 residues long. The V and J ends lost 3 bases and 10 bases, in that order; junction bases with no gene match: 10. The DNA of the CDR3 is TGTGCCTGGAGAACAGGGGGCGTTTTGAGGGAGCAGTTCTTC. Translating it yields CAWRTGGVLREQFF.

V gene TRBV6-1 combines with J gene TRBJ1-1, with a weak D call TRBD1 (6 bases). The germline V and J ends were trimmed by 6 bases and 6 bases, with 11 bases remaining between them. CDR1 and CDR2 from the germline V gene are MNHNS and SASEGT. CDR3 length: 12 residues. CDR3 in amino acids: CASRDSAPEAFF. The CDR3, as DNA: TGTGCCAGCAGGGACAGCGCCCCTGAAGCTTTCTTT.

This clone was observed once. The chain uses TRBV5-4 and TRBJ1-3; no clear D gene. Trimming left V 0 bases short and J 8 bases short, with 9 bases between. The CDR3 sequence is 13 residues long. Germline V gives CDR1 SGHNT, CDR2 YYREEE (reference sequence). The CDR3 sequence: CASSLAGRDTIYF. The DNA for the CDR3 is TGTGCCAGCAGCTTGGCTGGTAGAGACACCATATATTTT. The whole variable domain, remainder taken from reference TRBV5-4 and TRBJ1-3, is ETGVTQSPTHLIKTRGQQVTLRCSSQSGHNTVSWYQQALGQGPQFIFQYYREEENGRGNFPPRFSGLQFPNYSSELNVNALELDDSALYLCASSLAGRDTIYFGEGSWLTVV.

This clone was seen a single time. The rearrangement uses TRBV12-5 and TRBJ2-2; D may be TRBD1 (6 bases). From germline, CDR1 is LGHNT and CDR2 FRNRAP. V lost 0 bases to trimming and J lost 0 bases, with 11 bases between them. This CDR3 region has 17 residues. The CDR3 loop reads CASGLVRTATNTGELFF. The CDR3 DNA reads as TGTGCTAGTGGTTTGGTACGGACAGCCACGAACACCGGGGAGCTGTTTTTT.

This clone was seen only once. The V call is TRBV7-2, the J call TRBJ2-3; TRBD2 aligns across 7 bases. CDR1 and CDR2 (germline): SGHTA, FQGNSA. The CDR3 consists of 16 residues. With 2 bases clipped from V and 2 bases from J, the junction kept 7 bases outside the gene matches. CDR3 sequence: CASSLKPSGATDTQYF. DNA of the CDR3: TGTGCCAGCAGCTTAAAGCCAAGCGGGGCCACAGATACGCAGTATTTT.

The chain recombines TRBV11-2 with TRBJ1-1, with D uncertain. V was pared by 2 bases and J by 0 bases, with 10 bases between. The CDR3 is made up of 15 amino acids. Germline V gene data show CDR1 as SGHAT and CDR2 as FQNNGV. CDR3 region: CASSLFPQLNTEAFF. CDR3 nucleotides: TGTGCCAGCAGCTTATTTCCACAACTGAACACTGAAGCTTTCTTT.

The rearrangement joins TRBV7-9 to TRBJ1-2; 7 bases are a match to TRBD1. Germline CDR1 and CDR2: SEHNR and FQNEAQ (reference sequence). After removal of 4 bases from V and 4 bases from J, the junction contained 12 bases not matched to a gene. This CDR3 region has 16 residues. CDR3 in amino acids: CASSSPRDSSLYGYTF. In DNA form, the CDR3 reads TGTGCCAGCAGCTCTCCGAGGGACAGTTCCCTCTATGGCTACACCTTC.

J is TRBJ2-1 and V is TRBV19, with a weak D call TRBD2 (5 bases). V gave up 3 bases and J gave up 3 bases, with 12 bases separating them. The CDR3 spans 15 residues. In germline, CDR1 is LNHDA, CDR2 SQIVND (reference sequence). CDR3 in amino acids: CASSIASGNYNEQFF. CDR3 bases: TGTGCCAGTAGTATCGCCAGCGGAAACTACAATGAGCAGTTCTTC.

This clone has only one observation. This chain joins TRBV15 and TRBJ1-1; unclear D gene. The germline gives CDR1 LNHNV, CDR2 YYDKDF (reference sequence). V was pared by 0 bases and J by 7 bases, with 15 bases between. The CDR3 is 15 amino acids. In nucleotides, the CDR3 is TGTGCCACCAGCAGAGAACAATCGGGGTCCTATGAAGCTTTCTTT. Protein product: CATSREQSGSYEAFF.

The rearrangement uses TRBV2 and TRBJ1-5, with 7 bases fitting TRBD1. Looked up from germline, CDR1 is SNHLY and CDR2 is FYNNEI. The CDR3 totals 12 residues. The trim removed 8 bases at V and 6 bases at J, leaving 4 bases unmatched. The CDR3, as DNA: TGTGCCAGCGCGACAGGGACTCAGCCCCAGCATTTT. This translates into CASATGTQPQHF.

CDR3 residues: CATSRDLAGEVTGELFF. CDR3 nucleotide sequence: TGTGCCACCAGCAGAGATCTGGCGGGAGAGGTAACCGGGGAGCTGTTTTTT. The rearrangement joins TRBV15 to TRBJ2-2; 7 bases map to TRBD2. The V gene end was trimmed by 0 bases and the J gene end by 5 bases; junction bases not matched to a gene: 9. The germline V gene encodes CDR1 LNHNV and CDR2 YYDKDF (reference sequence). CDR3 length: 17 residues.

This clone has just one count. The V call is TRBV4-1, the J call TRBJ1-1, with TRBD1 matching over 9 bases. J lost 1 base, V lost 4 bases, and 4 bases had no gene match. This CDR3 has 15 amino acids. The germline CDR1 and CDR2 sequences are MGHRA and YSYEKL. The CDR3 sequence is CASSPQQGANTEAFF. Here the CDR3 DNA reads TGCGCCAGCAGCCCTCAACAGGGGGCGAACACTGAAGCTTTCTTT.

The chain has TRBV4-3 and TRBJ1-1; D is undetermined. The ends were cut back, 0 bases at V and 5 bases at J, with 13 bases in the middle. Germline lookup yields CDR1 LGHNA and CDR2 YSLEER. The CDR3 contains 15 residues. CDR3 DNA sequence: TGCGCCAGCAGCCAAGAAGGTTTGAGGGTGACTGAAGCTTTCTTT. Encoded protein: CASSQEGLRVTEAFF.

About this clone itself: The sample has other DNA sequences that encode this CDR3 too. The chain carries TRBV19 and TRBJ1-2; TRBD1 aligns across 7 bases. Trimming removed 1 base from V and 5 bases from J; junction bases left unmatched: 4. The germline V gene encodes CDR1 LNHDA and CDR2 SQIVND (reference sequence). The CDR3 is 14 amino acids. For the CDR3, the DNA is TGTGCCAGTAGTATAGGACAGGGTCCATATGGCTACACCTTC. It translates to CASSIGQGPYGYTF.

The V and J genes are TRBV19 and TRBJ1-4; possible D gene TRBD1, 6 bases. The CDR3 loop spans 14 amino acids. Germline V gene sequence: CDR1 LNHDA, CDR2 SQIVND (reference sequence). Trimming cost V 3 bases and J 8 bases, with 13 bases left between them. The DNA for the CDR3 is TGTGCCAGTAGTATTTCGGGGGGCTTGGAAAAACTGTTTTTT. This gives the protein CASSISGGLEKLFF.

The chain employs TRBV4-3 and TRBJ1-1; tentative D call: TRBD1 (6 bases). This CDR3 has 16 residues. The germline V and J ends were trimmed by 1 base and 0 bases, with 12 bases remaining between them. Germline assignment: CDR1 LGHNA and CDR2 YSLEER. DNA of the CDR3: TGCGCCAGCAGCCAAGGGGCGGGGGGCATGAACACTGAAGCTTTCTTT. Translated: CASSQGAGGMNTEAFF.

This clone was counted between two and nine times. The chain joins TRBV4-3 to TRBJ2-3, with 10 nucleotides matching TRBD2. The CDR3 is made up of 16 amino acids. Germline V gene lookup returns CDR1 LGHNA and CDR2 YSLEER. J lost 8 bases, V lost 0 bases, and 8 bases had no gene match. This CDR3 is CASSQDITSGILTQYF. The DNA for the CDR3 is TGCGCCAGCAGCCAAGATATAACTAGCGGGATCCTTACGCAGTATTTT.

The chain is built from TRBV19 and TRBJ2-3; D perhaps matches TRBD1 (5 bases). The germline V and J ends were trimmed by 6 bases and 0 bases, with 13 bases remaining between them. Germline V lookup: CDR1 LNHDA, CDR2 SQIVND (reference sequence). There are 15 residues in the CDR3. The DNA for the CDR3 is TGTGCCAGTAGATACCGTCAGGGTAGCACAGATACGCAGTATTTT. Amino acid sequence: CASRYRQGSTDTQYF.

The V gene is TRBV9, the J gene TRBJ1-1; a weak D match, TRBD1 (5 bases). Per the germline V gene, CDR1 is SGDLS and CDR2 is YYNGEE. The CDR3 contains 15 residues. The V end lost 4 bases, the J end lost 1 base, and 14 bases lay between the germline ends. The DNA for the CDR3 is TGTGCCAGCAGCTCTCAGGACGGGGGGAACACTGAAGCTTTCTTT. This translates into CASSSQDGGNTEAFF.

The chain uses TRBV5-4 and TRBJ1-2, with D tentatively TRBD1 (5 bases). The CDR3 runs 15 residues. Germline V gene data show CDR1 as SGHNT and CDR2 as YYREEE (reference sequence). The V end lost 0 bases, the J end lost 0 bases, and 9 bases lay between the germline ends. The CDR3 DNA reads TGTGCCAGCAGCTTGGTCAGGGCAGCTAACTATGGCTACACCTTC. Encoded protein: CASSLVRAANYGYTF.

The chain uses TRBV28 and TRBJ1-5; no clear D gene. V lost 2 bases and J 7 bases, leaving 9 bases between the germline ends. Germline CDR1 reads MDHEN; CDR2 reads SYDVKM. This CDR3 is built from 13 residues. Here the CDR3 DNA reads TGTGCCAGCAGTTTAACTGTAACGCAGCCCCAGCATTTT. It encodes CASSLTVTQPQHF.

V and J are TRBV6-5 and TRBJ2-7; no firm D call. In germline, CDR1 is MNHEY, CDR2 SVGAGI. The length of the CDR3 is 13 residues. V lost 1 base and J lost 4, with 8 bases in between. This CDR3 reads CASSYYPNYEQYF. CDR3 DNA: TGTGCCAGCAGTTACTATCCCAATTACGAGCAGTACTTC.

This clone was found many times. J is TRBJ2-7 and V is TRBV4-2; the D gene is possibly TRBD2 (6 bases). The germline CDR1 and CDR2 sequences are LGHNA and YNFKEQ. This CDR3 contains 16 residues. V lost 0 bases and J lost 6, with 18 bases in between. The CDR3 here is CASSQDGGSSRLEQYF. In nucleotides, the CDR3 is TGTGCCAGCAGCCAAGATGGGGGGTCAAGCCGCCTCGAGCAGTACTTC.

This chain uses TRBV7-6 with TRBJ1-2, with 12 bases lining up with TRBD1. CDR1 and CDR2 from the germline V gene are SGHVS and FNYEAQ. With V trimmed by 4 bases and J by 3 bases, 15 bases remained unmatched. The CDR3 extends over 19 amino acids. CDR3 sequence: CASSSRRDRGRRSYYGYTF. CDR3 coding DNA: TGTGCCAGCAGCTCTCGCCGGGACAGGGGGCGCAGAAGCTACTATGGCTACACCTTC.

The gene calls are TRBV5-4 and TRBJ1-2; TRBD1 is a possible D gene (5 bases). Germline assignment: CDR1 SGHNT and CDR2 YYREEE (reference sequence). The CDR3 runs 13 residues. With 4 bases removed from V and 5 bases from J, the gap between germline ends came to 12 bases. CDR3 bases: TGTGCCAGCAGCGGGGCGATGGGGTATGGCTACACCTTC. Protein product: CASSGAMGYGYTF.